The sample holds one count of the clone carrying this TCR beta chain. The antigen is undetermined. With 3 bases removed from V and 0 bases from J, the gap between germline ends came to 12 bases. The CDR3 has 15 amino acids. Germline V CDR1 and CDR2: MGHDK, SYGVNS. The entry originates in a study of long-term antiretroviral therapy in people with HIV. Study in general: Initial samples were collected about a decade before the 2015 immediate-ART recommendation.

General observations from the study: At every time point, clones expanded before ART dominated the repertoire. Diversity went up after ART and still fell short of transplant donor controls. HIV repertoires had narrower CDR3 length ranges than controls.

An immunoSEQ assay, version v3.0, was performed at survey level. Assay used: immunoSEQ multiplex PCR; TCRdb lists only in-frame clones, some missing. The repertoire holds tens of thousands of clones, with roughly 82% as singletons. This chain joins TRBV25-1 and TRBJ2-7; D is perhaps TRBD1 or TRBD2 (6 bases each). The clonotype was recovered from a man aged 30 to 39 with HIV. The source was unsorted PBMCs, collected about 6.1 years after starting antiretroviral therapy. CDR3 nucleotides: TGTGCCAGCAGTGATCTAGGGGGGAGCTCCTACGAGCAGTACTTC. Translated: CASSDLGGSSYEQYF.